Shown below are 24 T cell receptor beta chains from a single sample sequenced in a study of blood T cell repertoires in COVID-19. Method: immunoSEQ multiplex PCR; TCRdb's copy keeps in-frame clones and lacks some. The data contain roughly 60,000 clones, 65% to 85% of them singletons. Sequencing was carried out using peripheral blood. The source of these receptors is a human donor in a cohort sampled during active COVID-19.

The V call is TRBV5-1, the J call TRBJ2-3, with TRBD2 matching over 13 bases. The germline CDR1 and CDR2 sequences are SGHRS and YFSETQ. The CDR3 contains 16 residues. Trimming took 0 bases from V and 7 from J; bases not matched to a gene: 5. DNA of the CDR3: TGCGCCAGCAGCTTGGCTGGGACTAGCGGGACTTATACGCAGTATTTT. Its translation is CASSLAGTSGTYTQYF.

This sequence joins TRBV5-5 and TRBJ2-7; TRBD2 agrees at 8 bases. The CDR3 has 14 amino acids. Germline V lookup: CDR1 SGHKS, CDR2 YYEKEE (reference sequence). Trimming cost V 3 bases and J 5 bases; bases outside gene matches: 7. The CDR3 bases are TGTGCCAGCAGCTGGAGCGGGAGTCTTGACGAGCAGTACTTC. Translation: CASSWSGSLDEQYF. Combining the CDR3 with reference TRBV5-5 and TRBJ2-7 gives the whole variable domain DAGVTQSPTHLIKTRGQQVTLRCSPISGHKSVSWYQQVLGQGPQFIFQYYEKEERGRGNFPDRFSARQFPNYSSELNVNALLLGDSALYLCASSWSGSLDEQYFGPGTRLTVT.

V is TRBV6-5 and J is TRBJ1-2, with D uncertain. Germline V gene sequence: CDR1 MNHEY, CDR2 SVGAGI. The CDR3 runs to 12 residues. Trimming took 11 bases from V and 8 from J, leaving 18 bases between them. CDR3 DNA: TGTGCCGGTTTCTCGATCTCTAAGGGCTACACCTTC. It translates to CAGFSISKGYTF.

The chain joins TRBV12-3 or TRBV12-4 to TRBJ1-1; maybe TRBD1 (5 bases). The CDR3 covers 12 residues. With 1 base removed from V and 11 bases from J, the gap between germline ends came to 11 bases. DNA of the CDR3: TGTGCCAGCAGTTTAGATTGGGGGGACGCTTTCTTT. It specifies CASSLDWGDAFF.

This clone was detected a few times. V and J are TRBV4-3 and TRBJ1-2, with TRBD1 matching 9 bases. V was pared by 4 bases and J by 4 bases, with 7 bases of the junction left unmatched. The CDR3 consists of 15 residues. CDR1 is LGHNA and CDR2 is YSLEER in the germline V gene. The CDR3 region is CASSPDRGRAYGYTF. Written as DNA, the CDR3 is TGCGCCAGCAGCCCAGACAGGGGGAGAGCCTATGGCTACACCTTC.

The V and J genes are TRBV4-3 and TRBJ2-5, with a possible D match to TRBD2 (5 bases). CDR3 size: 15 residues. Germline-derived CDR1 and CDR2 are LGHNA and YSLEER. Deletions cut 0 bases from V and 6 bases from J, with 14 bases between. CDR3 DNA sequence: TGCGCCAGCAGCCAAGACTGGGCACTCGGGAAGACCCAGTACTTC. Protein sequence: CASSQDWALGKTQYF.

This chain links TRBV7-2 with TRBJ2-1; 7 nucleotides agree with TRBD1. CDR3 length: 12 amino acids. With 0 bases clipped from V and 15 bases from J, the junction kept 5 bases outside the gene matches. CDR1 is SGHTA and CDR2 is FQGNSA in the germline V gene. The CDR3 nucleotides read TGTGCCAGCAGCTTAGCCGACAGGGTGGCGTTCTTC. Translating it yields CASSLADRVAFF.

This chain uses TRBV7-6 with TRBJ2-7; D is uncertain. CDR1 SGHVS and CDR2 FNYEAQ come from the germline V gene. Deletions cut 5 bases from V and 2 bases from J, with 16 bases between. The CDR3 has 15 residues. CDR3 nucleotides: TGTGCCAGCAGCCTACCGATTACCCCCCCCTACGAGCAGTACTTC. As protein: CASSLPITPPYEQYF. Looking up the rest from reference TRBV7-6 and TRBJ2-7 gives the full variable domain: GAGVSQSPRYKVTKRGQDVALRCDPISGHVSLYWYRQALGQGPEFLTYFNYEAQQDKSGLPNDRFSAERPEGSISTLTIQRTEQRDSAMYRCASSLPITPPYEQYFGPGTRLTVT.

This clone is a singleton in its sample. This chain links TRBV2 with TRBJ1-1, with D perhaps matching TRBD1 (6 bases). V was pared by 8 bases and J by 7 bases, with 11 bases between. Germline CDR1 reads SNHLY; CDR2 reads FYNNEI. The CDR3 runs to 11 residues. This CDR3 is CASRGAGEAFF. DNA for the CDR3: TGTGCCAGCCGGGGGGCTGGTGAAGCTTTCTTT.

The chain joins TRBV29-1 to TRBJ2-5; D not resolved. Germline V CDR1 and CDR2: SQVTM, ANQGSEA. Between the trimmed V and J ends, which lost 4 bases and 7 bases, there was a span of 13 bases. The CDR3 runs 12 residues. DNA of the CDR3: TGCAGCGTTGTGGCAACCCCCCGGACCCAGTACTTC. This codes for CSVVATPRTQYF.

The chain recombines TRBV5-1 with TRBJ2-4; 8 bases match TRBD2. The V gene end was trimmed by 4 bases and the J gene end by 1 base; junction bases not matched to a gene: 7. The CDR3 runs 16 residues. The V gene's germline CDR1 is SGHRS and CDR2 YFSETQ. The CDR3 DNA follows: TGCGCCAGCAGCCCGGTCGCGGGGGGCGCCAAAAACATTCAGTACTTC. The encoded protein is CASSPVAGGAKNIQYF.

This CDR3 reads CASSGDSPSYNEQFF. The CDR3 bases are TGTGCCAGCAGTGGAGACAGCCCCTCCTACAATGAGCAGTTCTTC. This sequence joins TRBV2 and TRBJ2-1; perhaps TRBD1 as D (5 bases). The V end was cut by 4 bases, the J end by 0 bases, with 10 bases between. CDR1 and CDR2 from the germline V gene are SNHLY and FYNNEI. This CDR3 is built from 15 residues. Variable domain in full (rest from reference TRBV2 and TRBJ2-1): EPEVTQTPSHQVTQMGQEVILRCVPISNHLYFYWYRQILGQKVEFLVSFYNNEISEKSEIFDDQFSVERPDGSNFTLKIRSTKLEDSAMYFCASSGDSPSYNEQFFGPGTRLTVL.

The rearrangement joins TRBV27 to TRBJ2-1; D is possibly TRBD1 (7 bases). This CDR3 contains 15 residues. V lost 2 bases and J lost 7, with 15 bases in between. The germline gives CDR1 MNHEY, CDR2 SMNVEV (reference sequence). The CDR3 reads CASSLQGGRTNEQFF. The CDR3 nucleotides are TGTGCCAGCAGTTTACAGGGGGGAAGGACGAATGAGCAGTTCTTC.

CDR3 residues: CASSPQTGTNYGYTF. In nucleotides, the CDR3 is TGTGCCAGCAGCCCCCAGACAGGAACTAACTATGGCTACACCTTC. This chain joins TRBV9 and TRBJ1-2, with D tentatively TRBD1 (6 bases). V was cut by 4 bases and J by 0 bases, with 13 bases left in between. Germline CDR1 reads SGDLS; CDR2 reads YYNGEE. This CDR3 is built from 15 residues.

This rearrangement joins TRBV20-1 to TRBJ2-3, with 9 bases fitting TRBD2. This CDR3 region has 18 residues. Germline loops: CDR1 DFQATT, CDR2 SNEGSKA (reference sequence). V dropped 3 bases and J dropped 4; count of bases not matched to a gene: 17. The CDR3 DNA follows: TGCAGTGCTAGTCCGATCCCCGCAGTAGCGGGAGTATCAGATACGCAGTATTTT. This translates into CSASPIPAVAGVSDTQYF.

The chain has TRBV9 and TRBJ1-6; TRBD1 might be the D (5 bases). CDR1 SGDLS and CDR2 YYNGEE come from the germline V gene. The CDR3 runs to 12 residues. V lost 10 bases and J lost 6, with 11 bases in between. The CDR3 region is CASGRANSPLHF. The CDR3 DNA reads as TGTGCCTCGGGCAGGGCTAATTCACCCCTCCACTTT.

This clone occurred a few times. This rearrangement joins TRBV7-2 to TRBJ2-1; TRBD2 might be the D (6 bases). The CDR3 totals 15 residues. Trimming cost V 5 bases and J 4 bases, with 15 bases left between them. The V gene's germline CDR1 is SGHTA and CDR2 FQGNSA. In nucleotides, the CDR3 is TGTGCCAGCAGCCCCGGAGGGGCTGGGTACAATGAGCAGTTCTTC. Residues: CASSPGGAGYNEQFF. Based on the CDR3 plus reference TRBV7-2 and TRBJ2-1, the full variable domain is GAGVSQSPSNKVTEKGKDVELRCDPISGHTALYWYRQSLGQGLEFLIYFQGNSAPDKSGLPSDRFSAERTGGSVSTLTIQRTQQEDSAVYLCASSPGGAGYNEQFFGPGTRLTVL.

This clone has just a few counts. The CDR3: CASSWTGTPYEQYF. In DNA, the CDR3 is TGTGCCAGCAGTTGGACAGGGACCCCCTACGAGCAGTACTTC. This chain links TRBV6-1 with TRBJ2-7; TRBD1 matches at 8 bases. The CDR3 is 14 amino acids. Trimming took 5 bases from V and 2 from J; bases not matched to a gene: 5. CDR1 and CDR2 from the germline V gene are MNHNS and SASEGT.

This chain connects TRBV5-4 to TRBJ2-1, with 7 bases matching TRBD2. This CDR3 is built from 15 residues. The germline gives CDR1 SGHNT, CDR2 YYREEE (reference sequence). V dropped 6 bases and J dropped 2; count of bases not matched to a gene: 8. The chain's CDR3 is CASTLSGTPYNEQFF. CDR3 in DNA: TGTGCCAGCACCCTGAGCGGGACTCCCTACAATGAGCAGTTCTTC.

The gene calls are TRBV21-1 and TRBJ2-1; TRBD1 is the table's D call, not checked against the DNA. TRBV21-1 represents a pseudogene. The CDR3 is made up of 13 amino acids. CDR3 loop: CASSKLQGNEQFF. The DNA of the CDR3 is TGTGCCAGCAGCAAACTACAGGGGAATGAGCAGTTCTTC.

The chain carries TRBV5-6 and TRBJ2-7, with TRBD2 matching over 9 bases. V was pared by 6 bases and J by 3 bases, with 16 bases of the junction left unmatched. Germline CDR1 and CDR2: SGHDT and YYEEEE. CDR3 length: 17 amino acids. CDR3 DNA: TGTGCCAGCACTAGGCAGGGGACGCTAGCGGGGAACTACGAGCAGTACTTC. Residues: CASTRQGTLAGNYEQYF. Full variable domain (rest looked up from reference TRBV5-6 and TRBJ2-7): DAGVTQSPTHLIKTRGQQVTLRCSPKSGHDTVSWYQQALGQGPQFIFQYYEEEERQRGNFPDRFSGHQFPNYSSELNVNALLLGDSALYLCASTRQGTLAGNYEQYFGPGTRLTVT.

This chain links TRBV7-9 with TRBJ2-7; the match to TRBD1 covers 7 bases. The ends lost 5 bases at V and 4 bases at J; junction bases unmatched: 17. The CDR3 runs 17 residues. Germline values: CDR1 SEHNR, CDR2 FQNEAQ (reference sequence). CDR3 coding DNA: TGTGCCAGCAGCGAAAAGGGACAGACGGGGAGTTTATACGAGCAGTACTTC. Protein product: CASSEKGQTGSLYEQYF.

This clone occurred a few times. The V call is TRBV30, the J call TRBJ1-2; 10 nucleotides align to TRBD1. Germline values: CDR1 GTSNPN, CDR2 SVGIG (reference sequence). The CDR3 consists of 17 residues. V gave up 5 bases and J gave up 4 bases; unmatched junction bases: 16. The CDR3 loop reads CAWDPLAGQGRFYGYTF. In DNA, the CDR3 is TGTGCCTGGGATCCCCTTGCGGGACAGGGGAGATTCTATGGCTACACCTTC.

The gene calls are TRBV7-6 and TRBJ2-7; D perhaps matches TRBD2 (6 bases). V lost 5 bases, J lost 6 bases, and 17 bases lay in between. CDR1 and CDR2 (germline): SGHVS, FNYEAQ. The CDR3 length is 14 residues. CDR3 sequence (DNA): TGTGCCAGCAGCCCGGGGCGAAGGGGACTCGAGCAGTACTTC. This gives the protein CASSPGRRGLEQYF. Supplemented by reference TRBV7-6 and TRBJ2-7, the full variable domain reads GAGVSQSPRYKVTKRGQDVALRCDPISGHVSLYWYRQALGQGPEFLTYFNYEAQQDKSGLPNDRFSAERPEGSISTLTIQRTEQRDSAMYRCASSPGRRGLEQYFGPGTRLTVT.